The 5 T cell receptor beta chains in this list originate from one sample, sequenced in a study of cytomegalovirus exposure and HLA in healthy donors. The PCR was carried out with 60 Vbeta primers and 13 Jbeta primers. The protocol was immunoSEQ multiplex PCR, while the TCRdb copy is restricted to in-frame clones and leaves out a portion. The data contain fewer than 150,000 clones, about 70% of them singletons. The material sequenced was PBMCs. These receptors came from a woman aged 40 to 55 in good health and CMV-seronegative.

The chain recombines TRBV25-1 with TRBJ2-1; no reliable D call. This CDR3 is built from 14 residues. V shed 5 bases and J shed 1 base, with 9 bases lying between them. CDR1 is MGHDK and CDR2 is SYGVNS in the germline V gene. The CDR3 region is CASSREASYNEQFF. The CDR3 DNA follows: TGTGCCAGCAGTCGTGAGGCGTCCTACAATGAGCAGTTCTTC.

This clone was observed at least ten times. The rearrangement links TRBV11-2 to TRBJ1-2; weak D call: TRBD1 (5 bases). The CDR3 totals 14 residues. V was cut by 5 bases and J by 4 bases, with 14 bases left in between. Per the germline V gene, CDR1 is SGHAT and CDR2 is FQNNGV. CDR3 sequence (DNA): TGTGCCAGCAGCATAGGGGCAGGTCCCTATGGCTACACCTTC. Translated, it gives CASSIGAGPYGYTF.

V is TRBV7-2 and J is TRBJ1-2; tentative D call: TRBD1 (6 bases). CDR3 length equals 13 residues. V lost 0 bases and J 5 bases, leaving 7 bases between the germline ends. Germline V CDR1 and CDR2: SGHTA, FQGNSA. The CDR3 bases are TGTGCCAGCAGCTTAGCCGGACAGTATGGCTACACCTTC. Protein: CASSLAGQYGYTF.

The rearrangement joins TRBV9 to TRBJ2-3; TRBD1 aligns across 7 bases. This CDR3 region has 15 residues. J gave up 0 bases and V 2 bases, and 3 bases lay outside the gene matches. Per germline, CDR1 SGDLS and CDR2 YYNGEE. DNA for the CDR3: TGTGCCAGCAGCGTCGGGACAGTTAGCACAGATACGCAGTATTTT. This codes for CASSVGTVSTDTQYF.

The J gene is TRBJ2-7, the V gene TRBV5-1, with D possibly matching TRBD1 (5 bases). Deletions cut 3 bases from V and 4 bases from J, with 17 bases between. The CDR3 length is 15 residues. From germline, CDR1 is SGHRS and CDR2 YFSETQ. The CDR3 DNA reads as TGCGCCAGCAGCTCGATTGAAGGGGCAGGGTACGAGCAGTACTTC. This codes for CASSSIEGAGYEQYF.